Listed below are T cell receptor beta chains from one sample, sequenced in a study of cytomegalovirus exposure and HLA in healthy donors. Repertoires were generated with immunoSEQ multiplex PCR, while TCRdb's copy carries only in-frame clones and drops some. The sample lists fewer than 250,000 clones, approximately 78% occurring once. The specimen was PBMCs. These receptors originate from a man aged 25 to 45 in good health and CMV-seronegative. The CDR3 runs from the conserved cysteine through the conserved F or W. The order of the fields is D gene, J gene, V gene, clone size, CDR3 DNA, CDR3 protein. A D gene is named only where the DNA matches it firmly. The size of a clone is reported for some rows only, either as once, few or many, or as a class for expanded clones.

d_call: TRBD2
j_call: TRBJ2-5
v_call: TRBV29-1
clone_size: NA
cdr3_nt: TGCAGCGTTGAAATGGGTTATCGGGAGGGGACCCAGTACTTC
cdr3_aa: CSVEMGYREGTQYF

d_call: TRBD1
j_call: TRBJ2-7
v_call: TRBV29-1
clone_size: NA
cdr3_nt: TGCAGCGTTGAGGGGACAGCGTCCTACGAGCAGTACTTC
cdr3_aa: CSVEGTASYEQYF

d_call: TRBD1
j_call: TRBJ2-2
v_call: TRBV28
clone_size: NA
cdr3_nt: TGTGCCAGCAGTCCGGGACAGGGGAACACCGGGGAGCTGTTTTTT
cdr3_aa: CASSPGQGNTGELFF

d_call: NA
j_call: TRBJ2-7
v_call: TRBV6-6
clone_size: NA
cdr3_nt: TGTGCCAGCTCTCTTAATGGACAGCGGTACTACGAGCAGTACTTC
cdr3_aa: CASSLNGQRYYEQYF

d_call: TRBD1
j_call: TRBJ1-2
v_call: TRBV7-9
clone_size: few
cdr3_nt: TGTGCCAGCAGACCACAGGGGTCTAACTATGGCTACACCTTC
cdr3_aa: CASRPQGSNYGYTF

d_call: TRBD1
j_call: TRBJ1-3
v_call: TRBV6-1
clone_size: NA
cdr3_nt: TGTGCCAGCCGCCAGGGGGAGGCTGGAAACACCATATATTTT
cdr3_aa: CASRQGEAGNTIYF

d_call: NA
j_call: TRBJ2-5
v_call: TRBV5-1
clone_size: NA
cdr3_nt: TGCGCCAGCAGCCCGACACCACAAGAGACCCAGTACTTC
cdr3_aa: CASSPTPQETQYF

d_call: NA
j_call: TRBJ2-1
v_call: TRBV27
clone_size: NA
cdr3_nt: TGTGCCAGCAGGGGTGGGCGGGGGCTTTACAATGAGCAGTTCTTC
cdr3_aa: CASRGGRGLYNEQFF

d_call: NA
j_call: TRBJ2-7
v_call: TRBV10-1
clone_size: once
cdr3_nt: TGCGCCAGCAGTATATCCGGGAAACCCTACGAGCAGTACTTC
cdr3_aa: CASSISGKPYEQYF

d_call: NA
j_call: TRBJ1-3
v_call: TRBV7-7
clone_size: NA
cdr3_nt: TGTGCTAGCAGCCCTACCCCCTTCGGGGACACCATATATTTT
cdr3_aa: CASSPTPFGDTIYF

d_call: TRBD1
j_call: TRBJ2-5
v_call: TRBV7-6
clone_size: NA
cdr3_nt: TGTGCCAGCAGCTTAGCGCCTACAGGGGGAAGGCAAGAGACCCAGTACTTC
cdr3_aa: CASSLAPTGGRQETQYF

d_call: NA
j_call: TRBJ2-6
v_call: TRBV7-3
clone_size: NA
cdr3_nt: TGTGCCAGCAGCTTAGGACACCCAGGGCTCCGTTACTCTGGGGCCAGCGTCCTGACTTTC
cdr3_aa: CASSLGHPGLRYSGASVLTF

d_call: TRBD1
j_call: TRBJ2-3
v_call: TRBV7-9
clone_size: NA
cdr3_nt: TGTGCCAGCAGCTCCAGACAGGGGCAAGATACGCAGTATTTT
cdr3_aa: CASSSRQGQDTQYF

d_call: NA
j_call: TRBJ1-3
v_call: TRBV7-2
clone_size: NA
cdr3_nt: TGTGCCAGCAGCTTAGATAGGGGTTGGAGGGATTCTGGAAACACCATATATTTT
cdr3_aa: CASSLDRGWRDSGNTIYF

d_call: TRBD1
j_call: TRBJ1-5
v_call: TRBV28
clone_size: NA
cdr3_nt: TGTGCCAGCAGTTTCTTGGACAGGGATAATCAGCCCCAGCATTTT
cdr3_aa: CASSFLDRDNQPQHF

d_call: TRBD1
j_call: TRBJ2-7
v_call: TRBV6-6
clone_size: NA
cdr3_nt: TGTGCCAGCAGTTACCGGGACAGGATGGGGGAGCAGTACTTC
cdr3_aa: CASSYRDRMGEQYF

d_call: TRBD1
j_call: TRBJ1-2
v_call: TRBV29-1
clone_size: NA
cdr3_nt: TGCAGCGTCGTCAAGGGGACAGGGAGTAAGGATGGCTACACCTTC
cdr3_aa: CSVVKGTGSKDGYTF

d_call: NA
j_call: TRBJ2-7
v_call: TRBV28
clone_size: NA
cdr3_nt: TGTGCCAGCAGTGCGGGCCTTAGAGAACCCTCCTACGAGCAGTACTTC
cdr3_aa: CASSAGLREPSYEQYF

d_call: NA
j_call: TRBJ1-3
v_call: TRBV5-8
clone_size: NA
cdr3_nt: TGTGCCAGCAGCTTCGGTCGGGGCTCTGGAAACACCATATATTTT
cdr3_aa: CASSFGRGSGNTIYF

d_call: TRBD1
j_call: TRBJ2-5
v_call: TRBV6-1
clone_size: NA
cdr3_nt: TGTGCCAGCAGTGCGGGACAGGAGACCCAGTACTTC
cdr3_aa: CASSAGQETQYF

d_call: TRBD1
j_call: TRBJ1-6
v_call: TRBV28
clone_size: NA
cdr3_nt: TGTGCCAGCAGTTCCGGGACAGGCAGCTACCCCCTCCACTTT
cdr3_aa: CASSSGTGSYPLHF

d_call: NA
j_call: TRBJ2-7
v_call: TRBV5-4
clone_size: few
cdr3_nt: TGTGCCAGCAGCCCTAGCCAGTTACCACCCTACGAGCAGTACTTC
cdr3_aa: CASSPSQLPPYEQYF

d_call: NA
j_call: TRBJ1-5
v_call: TRBV10-3
clone_size: NA
cdr3_nt: TGTGCCATCGGGGACTCGGCAAACAATCAGCCCCAGCATTTT
cdr3_aa: CAIGDSANNQPQHF